This TCR beta chain originates from a study of T cell responses to AZD1222 COVID-19 vaccine. Overall study results and limits: Seropositive status at baseline applied to only six AZD1222 recipients.

Assay: immunoSEQ multiplex PCR; the TCRdb copy retains only in-frame clones and omits some. Among roughly 84,000 clones listed, 70% to 90% were seen once. Trimming cost V 4 bases and J 6 bases; bases outside gene matches: 6. Looked up from germline, CDR1 is LGHNA and CDR2 is YSLEER. CDR3 size: 14 residues. As regards this clone: The target antigen is unknown.

The sequences come from peripheral blood, collected on day 0 of AZD1222 vaccination. The chain recombines TRBV4-3 with TRBJ1-5; TRBD1 matches at 7 bases. The receptor comes from an adult in good health. DNA of the CDR3: TGCGCCAGCAGCCCTCAGGGGGGGAGTCAGCCCCAGCATTTT. This codes for CASSPQGGSQPQHF.